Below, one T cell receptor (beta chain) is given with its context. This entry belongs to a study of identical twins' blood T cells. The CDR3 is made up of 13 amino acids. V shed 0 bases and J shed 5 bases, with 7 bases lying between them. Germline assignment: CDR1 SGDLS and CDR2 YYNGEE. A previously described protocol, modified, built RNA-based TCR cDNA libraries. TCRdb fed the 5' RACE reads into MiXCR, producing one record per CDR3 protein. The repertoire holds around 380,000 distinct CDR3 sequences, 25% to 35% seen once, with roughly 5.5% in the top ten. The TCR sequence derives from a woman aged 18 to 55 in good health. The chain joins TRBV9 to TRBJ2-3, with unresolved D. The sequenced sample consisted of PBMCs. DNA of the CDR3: TGTGCCAGCAGCGTAGCAAACAAAGATACGCAGTATTTT. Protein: CASSVANKDTQYF.